The next 11 T cell receptor beta chains were all read from a single sample in a study of blood T cells in healthy people across ages. Using a J-beta primer mix together with a sample-barcoded 5' primer, a second PCR was run for about 7 to 12 cycles. TCRdb analysed the 5' RACE reads with MiXCR anew, one entry per CDR3 protein. The sample lists 1.5 million to 2 million distinct CDR3 sequences, roughly two fifths seen once, with approximately 22% in the top ten. Sequencing used blood. Receptors were obtained from a human donor in good health.

This chain joins TRBV5-1 and TRBJ2-1; 9 bases agree with TRBD1. The V segment lost 7 bases and the J segment 7 bases; nucleotides outside the gene matches: 18. The CDR3 runs 17 residues. Germline V gene sequence: CDR1 SGHRS, CDR2 YFSETQ. CDR3 DNA: TGCGCCAGCCGACTCGATTTAGCCGGGACAGGGAGGAATGAGCAGTTCTTC. Its protein product is CASRLDLAGTGRNEQFF.

This chain joins TRBV11-3 and TRBJ2-6, with D maybe TRBD1 (6 bases). This CDR3 has 15 amino acids. V was shortened by 5 bases and J by 2 bases, with 10 bases between the two germline ends. Per germline, CDR1 SGHNT and CDR2 YENEEA. In nucleotides, the CDR3 is TGTGCCAGCAGCCCAGGGGATCCTGGGGCCAACGTCCTGACTTTC. Amino acids: CASSPGDPGANVLTF.

J is TRBJ2-5 and V is TRBV5-1, with D tentatively TRBD1 (6 bases). Trimming cost V 0 bases and J 3 bases, with 9 bases left between them. Germline CDR1 SGHRS, CDR2 YFSETQ. This CDR3 region has 14 residues. CDR3 residues: CASSLAGDEETQYF. The CDR3, as DNA: TGCGCCAGCAGCTTGGCAGGGGATGAAGAGACCCAGTACTTC.

The gene calls are TRBV7-9 and TRBJ1-6, with 7 nucleotides matching TRBD1. This CDR3 spans 14 amino acids. Germline CDR1 and CDR2: SEHNR and FQNEAQ (reference sequence). Trimming took 5 bases from V and 7 from J; bases not matched to a gene: 5. The CDR3 protein is CASSPTGENSPLHF. The CDR3 DNA sequence: TGTGCCAGCAGCCCTACAGGGGAGAATTCACCCCTCCACTTT.

In this sample, this clonotype turned up a few times. An end of the junction does not agree with germline; a read error may underlie this. This sequence joins TRBV29-1 and TRBJ1-4; D remains ambiguous. There are 11 residues in the CDR3. Germline lookup yields CDR1 SQVTM and CDR2 ANQGSEA. The CDR3 spells CSVHLNEKLFF. The CDR3 DNA sequence: TGCAGCGTGCACCTTAATGAAAAGCTGTTTTTT.

The rearrangement joins TRBV2 to TRBJ2-2, with 10 bases that match TRBD1. After removal of 5 bases from V and 4 bases from J, the junction contained 7 bases not matched to a gene. The CDR3 covers 16 residues. Germline loops: CDR1 SNHLY, CDR2 FYNNEI. CDR3 protein: CASSLDRGPGTGELFF. CDR3 bases: TGTGCCAGCAGTTTAGACAGGGGGCCTGGCACCGGGGAGCTGTTTTTT.

This chain connects TRBV29-1 to TRBJ1-2; 9 bases fit TRBD1. The junction had 7 bases not matched to a gene; V was cut back by 7 bases and J by 7 bases. CDR3 length: 12 residues. Looked up from germline, CDR1 is SQVTM and CDR2 is ANQGSEA. The CDR3 protein is CSARQGVSGYTF. Written as DNA, the CDR3 is TGCAGCGCTCGACAGGGGGTCTCTGGCTACACCTTC.

This clonotype was recorded at least ten times. The rearrangement uses TRBV7-2 and TRBJ2-1; no firm D call. The CDR3 runs 12 residues. Trimming pared 5 bases from V and 6 bases from J, leaving 8 bases between. Germline V CDR1 and CDR2: SGHTA, FQGNSA. In DNA, the CDR3 is TGTGCCAGCAGCCCCTCGGGCAATGAGCAGTTCTTC. Amino acid sequence: CASSPSGNEQFF.

The sample holds many counts of this clonotype. The chain carries TRBV7-2 and TRBJ2-5; D may be TRBD2 (5 bases). The V and J ends lost 5 bases and 5 bases respectively, with 18 bases between them. CDR3 length: 15 residues. The germline V gene has CDR1 SGHTA and CDR2 FQGNSA. The CDR3 DNA is TGTGCCAGCAGCACACACCCGGGTTCGGGGGAGACCCAGTACTTC. Residues: CASSTHPGSGETQYF.

This chain connects TRBV7-9 to TRBJ1-2; TRBD1 might be the D (5 bases). The CDR3 totals 15 residues. Germline CDR1 is SEHNR and CDR2 is FQNEAQ (reference sequence). The V and J ends lost 2 bases and 3 bases respectively, with 13 bases between them. The CDR3 sequence is CASSLIWGIDYGYTF. Written as DNA, the CDR3 is TGTGCCAGCAGCTTAATCTGGGGCATCGACTATGGCTACACCTTC.

V and J are TRBV27 and TRBJ2-4; tentative D call: TRBD2 (7 bases). The DNA end lines up better with TRBJ2-7; the J call may be wrong. The CDR3 extends over 15 amino acids. Germline CDR1 MNHEY, CDR2 SMNVEV (reference sequence). In DNA, the CDR3 is TGTGCCAGCAGTTTATGGGGGGGCCCCACCAACGAGCAGTACTTC. Its translation is CASSLWGGPTNEQYF.